Listed below are T cell receptor beta chains from one sample, sequenced in a study of CD8 T cells in ankylosing spondylitis. TCRdb re-called the 5' RACE reads through MiXCR, storing one row per CDR3 protein. The data show under 150,000 distinct CDR3 sequences, more than 15% seen once. The sequenced sample consisted of blood, either unsorted or a sorted T cell fraction (not recorded which). The receptors come from a male donor with ankylosing spondylitis. Both conserved end residues are part of each CDR3. A D gene is named only where the DNA matches it firmly. Some rows have no size entry. The others give once, few or many, or a class for an expanded clone.

j_gene | v_gene | len | d_gene | abundance | CDR3nt | CDR3aa
TRBJ2-1 | TRBV7-6 | 12 | . | many | TGTGCCAGCAGTTGGGCCTACAATGAGCAGTTCTTC | CASSWAYNEQFF
TRBJ2-1 | TRBV2 | 13 | TRBD2 | . | TGTGCCGGAAGCGGGGGAGCCTACAATGAGCAGTTCTTC | CAGSGGAYNEQFF
TRBJ2-3 | TRBV27 | 15 | TRBD1 | . | TGTGCCAGCAGTTTATTCGAGACAGGGCCAGATACGCAGTATTTT | CASSLFETGPDTQYF
TRBJ1-2 | TRBV7-8 | 16 | . | . | TGTGCCAGCAGCTTAGTGGCACCCTCTAGGGGTGTTGGCTACACCTTC | CASSLVAPSRGVGYTF
TRBJ2-1 | TRBV27 | 15 | . | few | TGTGCCAGCAGTCATCCAGGGGGGGCTTACAATGAGCAGTTCTTC | CASSHPGGAYNEQFF
TRBJ2-1 | TRBV12-3/TRBV12-4 | 10 | . | many | TGTGCCAGCAGTTTGGACTCCCTGTTCTTC | CASSLDSLFF
TRBJ2-1 | TRBV7-8 | 19 | TRBD2 | few | TGTGCCAGCAGCTTAGCGCTATGGACTAGCGGGAGCTCCTACAATGAGCAGTTCTTC | CASSLALWTSGSSYNEQFF
TRBJ2-1 | TRBV27 | 15 | . | few | TGTGCCAGCAGTTTAGCGGGAAGTCGGTACAATGAGCAGTTCTTC | CASSLAGSRYNEQFF
TRBJ1-5 | TRBV6-1 | 18 | TRBD1 | few | TGTGCCAGCAGTGAATTCCACATCAGACAGGGGAACAATCAGCCCCAGCATTTT | CASSEFHIRQGNNQPQHF
TRBJ2-2 | TRBV10-2 | 14 | . | . | TGCGCCAGCAGTGGAGGGGTGGCCACCGGGGAGCTGTTTTTT | CASSGGVATGELFF
TRBJ1-2 | TRBV4-3 | 17 | TRBD1 | few | TGCGCCAGCAGCCAAGCCCTTGGGGGCAGGGGGACCCCTGGCTACACCTTC | CASSQALGGRGTPGYTF
TRBJ2-7 | TRBV11-2 | 18 | TRBD2 | few | TGTGCCAGCAGCTTGACCGCCGGGACTAGCGGGTTCCTCTACGAGCAGTACTTC | CASSLTAGTSGFLYEQYF
TRBJ1-2 | TRBV5-1 | 15 | . | few | TGCGCCAGCAGCTTGGCTGGGTTAGCTAACTATGGCTACACCTTC | CASSLAGLANYGYTF
TRBJ2-1 | TRBV20-1 | 16 | . | many | TGCAGTGCTAGAGATTGGTCCGGTAATCGAGGGCATGAGCAGTTCTTC | CSARDWSGNRGHEQFF
TRBJ2-7 | TRBV7-9 | 11 | . | . | TGTGCCAGCAGCCTGTCAGGGGAGCTATACTTC | CASSLSGELYF
TRBJ2-7 | TRBV20-1 | 13 | TRBD2 | . | TGCAGTGCTATACCGGGACTACACTACGAGCAGTACTTC | CSAIPGLHYEQYF
TRBJ1-4 | TRBV7-9 | 13 | . | few | TGTGCCAGCAGGGACAATTATAATGAAAAACTGTTTTTT | CASRDNYNEKLFF
TRBJ2-7 | TRBV28 | 15 | TRBD2 | many | TGTGCCAGCAGCCCCGTTAGCGGGAGTTCATACGAGCAGTACTTC | CASSPVSGSSYEQYF
TRBJ2-5 | TRBV28 | 16 | TRBD2 | . | TGTGCCAGCAGTCAATCCCCGGGACTAGCATTTGAGACCCAGTACTTC | CASSQSPGLAFETQYF
TRBJ1-1 | TRBV3-1 | 14 | . | few | TGTGCCAGCAGCCCCCACACAGGGAACACTGAAGCTTTCTTT | CASSPHTGNTEAFF
TRBJ1-2 | TRBV2 | 12 | . | few | TGTGCCAGCCGGGTGTCATACTATGGCTACACCTTC | CASRVSYYGYTF
TRBJ2-7 | TRBV12-3/TRBV12-4 | 11 | . | . | TGTGCCAGCAGGAGCGGACTCCGGCAGTACTTC | CASRSGLRQYF
TRBJ2-7 | TRBV6-1 | 15 | . | . | TGTGCCACAGTAAAAAAGCGGGTTGGGGTCTACGAGCAGTACTTC | CATVKKRVGVYEQYF
TRBJ2-7 | TRBV7-9 | 14 | TRBD2 | . | TGTGCCAGCAGCCCAGCCGGGAGGCCCTACGAGCAGTACTTC | CASSPAGRPYEQYF
TRBJ2-5 | TRBV7-8 | 14 | . | few | TGTGCCAGCAGCTTAGGTCCAGGGCGGGAGACCCAGTACTTC | CASSLGPGRETQYF
TRBJ2-1 | TRBV11-1 | 18 | TRBD2 | few | TGTGCCAGCAGCTTGGTTCTAGCGGAGTGGAGCTCCTACAATGAGCAGTTCTTC | CASSLVLAEWSSYNEQFF
TRBJ2-1 | TRBV12-3/TRBV12-4 | 16 | TRBD2 | . | TGTGCCAGCAGTACCCCCCTAGCGGAGATGGGGGATGAGCAGTTCTTC | CASSTPLAEMGDEQFF
TRBJ1-5 | TRBV6-6 | 12 | TRBD1 | few | TGTGCCAGCGGGGACAGGGATCAGCCCCAGCATTTT | CASGDRDQPQHF
TRBJ2-7 | TRBV29-1 | 12 | . | . | TGCAGCGGCCTGGAGGAGCCCTACGAGCAGTACTTC | CSGLEEPYEQYF
TRBJ2-2 | TRBV5-6 | 17 | . | once | TGTGCCAGCAAAAAAGGACAGTTTAGCCCCAACACCGGGGAGCTGTTTTTT | CASKKGQFSPNTGELFF
TRBJ2-5 | TRBV27 | 12 | . | many | TGTGCCAGCAGTTTATTCGGTGGCCCCCAGTACTTC | CASSLFGGPQYF
TRBJ2-1 | TRBV21-1 | 16 | . | many | TGTGCCAGCAGCATAAGGGGACTAGCGGTTTACAATGAGCAGTTCTTC | CASSIRGLAVYNEQFF
TRBJ2-7 | TRBV4-1 | 14 | . | few | TGCGCCAGCAGCCAAGGAACCAGTAGGTACGAGCAGTACTTC | CASSQGTSRYEQYF
TRBJ2-2 | TRBV3-1 | 12 | . | . | TGTGCCAGCACCCCGAACACCGGGGAGCTGTTTTTT | CASTPNTGELFF
TRBJ1-2 | TRBV7-9 | 15 | . | few | TGTGCCAGCAGCTTAGTGGCAGCGGAGGGCTATGGCTACACCTTC | CASSLVAAEGYGYTF
TRBJ2-7 | TRBV27 | 17 | TRBD2 | . | TGTGCCAGCAGTTTATCCCCCTGGACTAGCGGGAGGGGCGAGCAGTACTTC | CASSLSPWTSGRGEQYF
TRBJ1-1 | TRBV20-1 | 12 | TRBD1 | many | TGCAGTGCTCCGACAGGGCACCTTGAAGCTTTCTTT | CSAPTGHLEAFF
TRBJ2-7 | TRBV3-1 | 15 | TRBD1 | . | TGTGCCAGCAGCCAAGATGGGGACAGCCTAAACGAGCAGTACTTC | CASSQDGDSLNEQYF
TRBJ2-5 | TRBV12-3/TRBV12-4 | 13 | . | . | TGTGCCAGCAGTTTTTACAGCGAAGAGACCCAGTACTTC | CASSFYSEETQYF
TRBJ2-1 | TRBV6-5 | 16 | . | many | TGTGCCAGCAGTTACCCACTAGCTAACCCCTACAATGAGCAGTTCTTC | CASSYPLANPYNEQFF
TRBJ2-1 | TRBV28 | 12 | . | few | TGTGCCAGCAGTTGGAGGTACAATGAGCAGTTCTTC | CASSWRYNEQFF
TRBJ2-3 | TRBV14 | 13 | . | . | TGTGCCAGCAGCCCCATTTACACAGATACGCAGTATTTT | CASSPIYTDTQYF
TRBJ2-7 | TRBV27 | 13 | TRBD2 | few | TGTGCCAGCAGACCCCTAGCGGGAGCACAGCAGTACTTC | CASRPLAGAQQYF
TRBJ2-3 | TRBV30 | 11 | . | . | TGTGCCTGGAGTGTACTGGATACGCAGTATTTT | CAWSVLDTQYF
TRBJ2-7 | TRBV6-5 | 14 | TRBD1 | . | TGTGCCAGCAGTTACGGACAGGGCCCCTCTGAGCAGTACTTC | CASSYGQGPSEQYF
TRBJ2-2 | TRBV20-1 | 13 | . | few | TGCAGTGCTGGAGGGAGAAACACCGGGGAGCTGTTTTTT | CSAGGRNTGELFF
TRBJ1-2 | TRBV4-1 | 14 | . | few | TGCGCCAGCAGCCAGCGAACAGACAACTATGGCTACACCTTC | CASSQRTDNYGYTF
TRBJ2-7 | TRBV27 | 14 | . | . | TGTGCCAGCAGTTTATCCCCTGAGGGGAACGAGCAGTACTTC | CASSLSPEGNEQYF
TRBJ2-3 | TRBV27 | 15 | TRBD1 | . | TGTGCCAGCACCTACGGGACAGGGGGCTTAGATACGCAGTATTTT | CASTYGTGGLDTQYF
TRBJ2-1 | TRBV4-1 | 16 | . | . | TGCGCCAGCAGCCAAGATTTCTGGAGCTCCTACAATGAGCAGTTCTTC | CASSQDFWSSYNEQFF
TRBJ2-2 | TRBV12-3/TRBV12-4 | 17 | TRBD2 | . | TGTGCCAGCAGCACCCCAGGGACTAGCGGGAGAGGCGGGGAGCTGTTTTTT | CASSTPGTSGRGGELFF
TRBJ1-1 | TRBV7-2 | 13 | . | few | TGTGCCAGCAGTCAACGGTTGAGGACTGAAGCTTTCTTT | CASSQRLRTEAFF
TRBJ2-5 | TRBV10-3 | 12 | TRBD1 | . | TGTGCCACTGGGACAGGGAAGGAGACCCAGTACTTC | CATGTGKETQYF
TRBJ1-2 | TRBV9 | 13 | . | . | TGTGCCAGCAGCGTAGAGGGTGACTATGGCTACACCTTC | CASSVEGDYGYTF